One sample yielded the 26 T cell receptor beta chains listed below, sequenced in a study of blood T cell repertoires in COVID-19. The repertoire was sequenced with immunoSEQ multiplex PCR; TCRdb's copy has only in-frame clones and lacks some. The table has 99,000 or so clones, about 86% seen once; the top ten hold about an eighth. The source material was peripheral blood. The receptors stem from a woman aged 60-75 years in a cohort sampled during active or convalescent COVID-19.

The rearrangement links TRBV21-1 to TRBJ1-5; TRBD1 was called by the table and not checked on the DNA. TRBV21-1 is an annotated pseudogene. There are 15 residues in the CDR3. The CDR3 reads CASSPTGQGNQPQHF. In nucleotides, the CDR3 is TGTGCCAGCAGTCCAACGGGACAGGGGAATCAGCCCCAGCATTTT.

The V gene is TRBV5-1, the J gene TRBJ2-3; 7 bases are shared with TRBD1. CDR1 SGHRS and CDR2 YFSETQ come from the germline V gene. This CDR3 contains 14 residues. The ends lost 5 bases at V and 6 bases at J; junction bases unmatched: 9. CDR3 amino acids: CASRPGQPVDTQYF. For the CDR3, the DNA is TGCGCCAGCAGGCCGGGACAGCCCGTTGATACGCAGTATTTT. Full variable domain (outside the CDR3, taken from reference TRBV5-1 and TRBJ2-3): KAGVTQTPRYLIKTRGQQVTLSCSPISGHRSVSWYQQTPGQGLQFLFEYFSETQRNKGNFPGRFSGRQFSNSRSEMNVSTLELGDSALYLCASRPGQPVDTQYFGPGTRLTVL.

The chain joins TRBV3-1 (or the pseudogene TRBV3-2) to TRBJ2-1; 8 bases are shared with TRBD2. Per the germline V gene, CDR1 is LGHDT and CDR2 is YNNKEL (reference sequence). CDR3 length: 17 residues. After removal of 5 bases from V and 3 bases from J, the junction contained 12 bases not matched to a gene. For the CDR3, the DNA is TGTGCCAGCAGCTCCCTCGAGGGCCTAGCGGGCTACAATGAGCAGTTCTTC. Its protein is CASSSLEGLAGYNEQFF.

This clone has only one observation. This chain connects TRBV7-9 to TRBJ2-2, with D possibly TRBD1 on 6 matching bases. V lost 5 bases, J lost 1 base, and 8 bases lay in between. Germline CDR1 SEHNR, CDR2 FQNEAQ (reference sequence). This CDR3 is 14 amino acids long. CDR3 nucleotide sequence: TGTGCCAGCAGCACGGGACAGAACACCGGGGAGCTGTTTTTT. Translated, it gives CASSTGQNTGELFF. Drawing the rest from reference TRBV7-9 and TRBJ2-2, the complete variable domain is DTGVSQNPRHKITKRGQNVTFRCDPISEHNRLYWYRQTLGQGPEFLTYFQNEAQLEKSRLLSDRFSAERPKGSFSTLEIQRTEQGDSAMYLCASSTGQNTGELFFGEGSRLTVL.

This chain uses TRBV7-9 with TRBJ1-1; 8 bases map to TRBD1. The junction had 9 bases not matched to a gene; V was cut back by 3 bases and J by 6 bases. The CDR3 is made up of 15 amino acids. CDR1 is SEHNR, CDR2 FQNEAQ, per germline (reference sequence). CDR3 in DNA: TGTGCCAGCAGCTTTGACCGGACAGGGCTTTCTGAAGCTTTCTTT. This encodes CASSFDRTGLSEAFF.

The V call is TRBV19, the J call TRBJ1-2; D is undetermined. This CDR3 region has 14 residues. Germline lookup yields CDR1 LNHDA and CDR2 SQIVND (reference sequence). Trimming shortened V by 1 base and J by 5 bases, and 11 bases separated the two germline ends. The CDR3 region has the DNA TGTGCCAGTAGTATAGGGGCATCCCCATATGGCTACACCTTC. The encoded protein is CASSIGASPYGYTF.

The genes are TRBV5-1 and TRBJ2-5; TRBD2 matches at 12 bases. Germline V gene lookup returns CDR1 SGHRS and CDR2 YFSETQ. After removal of 2 bases from V and 4 bases from J, the junction contained 6 bases not matched to a gene. The CDR3 spans 16 residues. Here the CDR3 reads CASSFRLAGAGETQYF. Written as DNA, the CDR3 is TGCGCCAGCAGCTTTCGACTAGCGGGGGCGGGAGAGACCCAGTACTTC.

The chain carries TRBV29-1 and TRBJ1-1; TRBD1 agrees at 9 bases. Germline CDR1 SQVTM, CDR2 ANQGSEA. The J segment lost 0 bases and the V segment lost 8 bases, leaving 7 bases of the junction unmatched. The CDR3 runs to 14 residues. The CDR3, as DNA: TGCAGCTCAGGAGGACAGGGGATGAACACTGAAGCTTTCTTT. Protein: CSSGGQGMNTEAFF.

The chain links TRBV27 to TRBJ1-1; the match to TRBD1 covers 12 bases. J lost 6 bases, V lost 6 bases, and 5 bases had no gene match. In germline, CDR1 is MNHEY, CDR2 SMNVEV (reference sequence). The CDR3 covers 14 residues. CDR3 amino acids: CASSTWDRGPEAFF. The CDR3 DNA follows: TGTGCCAGCAGCACCTGGGACAGGGGGCCTGAAGCTTTCTTT.

V usage is TRBV3-1 (or the pseudogene TRBV3-2) and J usage is TRBJ1-3, with D perhaps matching TRBD1 (5 bases). The germline V and J ends were trimmed by 2 bases and 5 bases, with 7 bases remaining between them. CDR1 is LGHDT, CDR2 YNNKEL, per germline (reference sequence). The CDR3 is 13 amino acids. CDR3 sequence: CASSQLGRNTIYF. The CDR3, as DNA: TGTGCCAGCAGCCAACTGGGGCGAAACACCATATATTTT.

This chain joins TRBV20-1 and TRBJ1-2; D remains unclear. This CDR3 is 11 amino acids long. The germline V gene has CDR1 DFQATT and CDR2 SNEGSKA (reference sequence). The ends were cut back, 1 base at V and 8 bases at J, with 8 bases in the middle. The CDR3 DNA reads as TGCAGTGCTAGAGCCTCGAGGGGCTACACCTTC. Translation gives CSARASRGYTF.

J is TRBJ1-6 and V is TRBV6-5; D perhaps matches TRBD1 (5 bases). The CDR3 covers 13 residues. In germline, CDR1 is MNHEY, CDR2 SVGAGI. V was pared by 7 bases and J by 7 bases, with 11 bases between. CDR3 sequence reads: CASTPGMNSPLHF. CDR3 DNA: TGTGCCAGCACCCCAGGGATGAATTCACCCCTCCACTTT.

In DNA form, the CDR3 reads TGTGCCAGCAGCCAAAACAGGGTTGGCACTATCGGTGGAAACACCATATATTTT. It codes for CASSQNRVGTIGGNTIYF. The rearrangement uses TRBV5-5 and TRBJ1-3; possible D gene TRBD1, 6 bases. Trimming stripped 4 bases from V and 3 bases from J, with 23 bases between. The V gene's germline CDR1 is SGHKS and CDR2 YYEKEE (reference sequence). This CDR3 comprises 18 residues.

There are a few counts of this clone. The DNA for the CDR3 is TGTGCCATCGGCCCGGGACAGGCAGGCGAGACCCAGTACTTC. This encodes CAIGPGQAGETQYF. The V and J genes are TRBV10-3 and TRBJ2-5, with 8 bases fitting TRBD1. There are 14 residues in the CDR3. Germline V gene lookup returns CDR1 ENHRY and CDR2 SYGVKD. J lost 5 bases, V lost 8 bases, and 10 bases had no gene match.

This clone was observed a few times. Other DNA sequences from this sample encode an identical CDR3 as well. The CDR3 region has the DNA TGTGCCAGCAGCTTAGGACAGGGGAACACCGGGGAGCTGTTTTTT. Amino acid sequence: CASSLGQGNTGELFF. The V call is TRBV11-1, the J call TRBJ2-2, with TRBD1 matching over 7 bases. Germline CDR1 reads SGHAT; CDR2 reads FQDESV (reference sequence). Trimming removed 1 base from V and 1 base from J; junction bases left unmatched: 0. The CDR3 consists of 15 residues.

The genes are TRBV6-5 and TRBJ2-2; the match to TRBD1 covers 8 bases. This CDR3 contains 15 residues. V shed 8 bases, J shed 4 bases, and the junction held 9 bases outside the gene matches. The germline V gene encodes CDR1 MNHEY and CDR2 SVGAGI. CDR3 DNA sequence: TGTGCCAGCTCGGGACAGGCGGTCAGCACCGGGGAGCTGTTTTTT. Protein sequence: CASSGQAVSTGELFF.

V usage is TRBV9 and J usage is TRBJ2-3; 7 positions agree with TRBD2. The CDR3 covers 13 residues. Trimming removed 4 bases from V and 11 bases from J; junction bases left unmatched: 10. Germline CDR1 SGDLS, CDR2 YYNGEE. CDR3 loop: CASSPPTSRGQYF. The CDR3 DNA is TGTGCCAGCAGCCCGCCGACTAGCCGGGGGCAGTATTTT. Together with reference TRBV9 and TRBJ2-3, the CDR3 gives the full variable domain: DSGVTQTPKHLITATGQRVTLRCSPRSGDLSVYWYQQSLDQGLQFLIQYYNGEERAKGNILERFSAQQFPDLHSELNLSSLELGDSALYFCASSPPTSRGQYFGPGTRLTVL.

This clone was observed a few times. The chain has TRBV10-2 and TRBJ2-1; TRBD2 aligns across 8 bases. The CDR3 runs to 17 residues. The V gene end was trimmed by 2 bases and the J gene end by 2 bases; junction bases not matched to a gene: 8. CDR1 and CDR2 (germline): WSHSY, SAAADI. In DNA, the CDR3 is TGCGCCAGCAGTGAGACCAAACTAGCGGACACCTACAATGAGCAGTTCTTC. It encodes CASSETKLADTYNEQFF.

The CDR3 region has the DNA TGTGCCAGCAGACCCAGGACCTGGGAGGCTTTCTTT. Its translation: CASRPRTWEAFF. The gene calls are TRBV6-5 and TRBJ1-1; D remains unclear. The CDR3 sequence is 12 residues long. From germline, CDR1 is MNHEY and CDR2 SVGAGI. Trimming cost V 6 bases and J 11 bases, with 16 bases left between them.

The genes are TRBV21-1 and TRBJ1-5. TRBV21-1 is a documented pseudogene. The CDR3 has 22 residues. The CDR3 DNA reads as TGTGCCAGCAGCAGGAAGGGGGGGGCGACAGGCGGTCCCCACGATAGCAATCAGCCCCAGCATTTT. Protein product: CASSRKGGATGGPHDSNQPQHF.

This clone has only a few counts. The rearrangement uses TRBV2 and TRBJ2-1; D is uncertain. The CDR3 has 11 amino acids. V lost 4 bases to trimming and J lost 10 bases, with 8 bases between them. In germline, CDR1 is SNHLY, CDR2 FYNNEI. CDR3: CASSGSGEQFF. As DNA, the CDR3 is TGTGCCAGCAGTGGGTCTGGCGAGCAGTTCTTC.

V is TRBV19 and J is TRBJ1-5, with 9 bases matching TRBD1. This CDR3 is 15 amino acids long. Unmatched junction bases numbered 6, after V lost 5 bases and J lost 4 bases. CDR1 is LNHDA, CDR2 SQIVND, per germline (reference sequence). The CDR3 DNA is TGTGCCAGTAGTTTACAGGGGGCTGGGAATCAGCCCCAGCATTTT. It yields the protein CASSLQGAGNQPQHF.

This chain connects TRBV9 to TRBJ1-5; tentatively, D is TRBD1 (5 bases). V lost 0 bases, J lost 2 bases, and 15 bases lay in between. In germline, CDR1 is SGDLS, CDR2 YYNGEE. The CDR3 has 17 amino acids. For the CDR3, the DNA is TGTGCCAGCAGCGTAGGTCCAGGGCCCATCGGCAATCAGCCCCAGCATTTT. This codes for CASSVGPGPIGNQPQHF.

The count of this clone is one. The V gene is TRBV10-2, the J gene TRBJ2-7; 9 positions match TRBD2. V shed 4 bases and J 2 bases; nucleotides not matched to a gene: 9. In germline, CDR1 is WSHSY, CDR2 SAAADI. The CDR3 has 16 amino acids. The CDR3 spells CASSAVASGTPYEQYF. For the CDR3, the DNA is TGCGCCAGCAGTGCGGTTGCTAGCGGGACCCCCTACGAGCAGTACTTC.

A single count supports this clone. The chain recombines TRBV28 with TRBJ1-1, with D possibly matching TRBD1 (6 bases). The V gene's germline CDR1 is MDHEN and CDR2 SYDVKM. Trimming pared 6 bases from V and 3 bases from J, leaving 17 bases between. The CDR3 consists of 15 residues. The CDR3: CASRVDRTRHTEAFF. The CDR3 DNA is TGTGCCAGCAGGGTGGACAGAACCAGGCACACTGAAGCTTTCTTT. The complete variable domain, with remaining parts taken from reference TRBV28 and TRBJ1-1, reads DVKVTQSSRYLVKRTGEKVFLECVQDMDHENMFWYRQDPGLGLRLIYFSYDVKMKEKGDIPEGYSVSREKKERFSLILESASTNQTSMYLCASRVDRTRHTEAFFGQGTRLTVV.

V gene TRBV6-5 combines with J gene TRBJ1-1; no clear D. Per the germline V gene, CDR1 is MNHEY and CDR2 is SVGAGI. V dropped 7 bases and J dropped 4 bases, with 4 bases sitting between them. CDR3 length equals 10 residues. Here the CDR3 reads CASTSTEAFF. For the CDR3, the DNA is TGTGCCAGCACCAGCACTGAAGCTTTCTTT.